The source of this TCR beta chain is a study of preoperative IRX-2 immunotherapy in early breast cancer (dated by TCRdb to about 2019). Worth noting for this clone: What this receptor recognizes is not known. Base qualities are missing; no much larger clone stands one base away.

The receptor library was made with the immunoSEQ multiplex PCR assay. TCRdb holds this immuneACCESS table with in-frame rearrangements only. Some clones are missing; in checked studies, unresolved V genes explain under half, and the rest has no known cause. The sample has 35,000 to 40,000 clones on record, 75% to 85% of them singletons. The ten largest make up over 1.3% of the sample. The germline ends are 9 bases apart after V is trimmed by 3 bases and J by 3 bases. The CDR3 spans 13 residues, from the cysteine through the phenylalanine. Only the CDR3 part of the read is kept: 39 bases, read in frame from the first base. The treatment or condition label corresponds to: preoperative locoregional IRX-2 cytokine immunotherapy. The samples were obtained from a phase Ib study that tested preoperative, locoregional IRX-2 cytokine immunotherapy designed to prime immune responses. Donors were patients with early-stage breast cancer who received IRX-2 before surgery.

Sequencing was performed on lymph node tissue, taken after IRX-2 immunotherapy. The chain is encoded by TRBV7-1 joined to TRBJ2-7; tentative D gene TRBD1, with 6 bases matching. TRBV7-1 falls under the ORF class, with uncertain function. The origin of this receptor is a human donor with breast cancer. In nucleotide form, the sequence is TGTGCCAGCAGCTCGACAGGAAACTACGAGCAGTACTTC. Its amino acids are CASSSTGNYEQYF.